This T cell receptor (beta chain) appears in the sequencing data of a study of identical twins. This clonotype was counted only a few times. The antigen is unknown. General study findings and limits: Modelling approaches yielded underestimates of out-of-frame TCR alpha sharing between monozygotic twins. Memory repertoires showed no such pattern, whereas abundant cord blood beta clonotypes carried fewer insertions.

After template switching added a universal primer site, the resulting cDNA carried unique molecular identifiers. Using its own MiXCR run on the 5' RACE reads, TCRdb lists one record per CDR3 protein. The data show approximately 670,000 distinct CDR3 sequences, 6.1% seen once. The sample taken for sequencing was naive T cells sorted from blood. This receptor was identified in a man between 18 and 35 years old in good health.

This chain's CDR3 is CASSLEASGSEQYF. The DNA of the CDR3 is TGCGCCAGCAGCTTGGAGGCTAGCGGTAGCGAGCAGTACTTC. The chain has TRBV5-1 and TRBJ2-7; 7 positions match TRBD2. This CDR3 is built from 14 residues. Germline trimming cut 0 bases from V and 6 bases from J; bases unmatched to any gene: 6. Germline loops: CDR1 SGHRS, CDR2 YFSETQ.